This TCR beta chain originates from a study of blood T cell repertoires in COVID-19. For the study at large: From the United States, Italy and Spain came samples of acute and convalescent COVID-19. The cDNA or gDNA used as material had been derived from T cells, B-cell-depleted T cells, or PBMCs.

This CDR3 region has 15 residues. CDR1 and CDR2 (germline): SGHTA, FQGTGA. Trimming cost V 5 bases and J 4 bases, with 14 bases left between them. In the original workflow: Nucleated cell number was recorded as an estimate derived from reference gene primer amplification. TCRdb's copy holds only in-frame clones and misses some; the assay was immunoSEQ multiplex PCR. That table is the source of V, J and clone size, and D and trimming were worked out from the DNA. The sample has about 400,000 clones, roughly nine tenths seen once; the top ten hold roughly 1.2%. The sample was peripheral blood. This chain links TRBV7-3 with TRBJ2-2, with D perhaps TRBD1 (8 bases). The clonotype originates from a man in his forties or fifties with acute or convalescent COVID-19. The CDR3 spells CASSPGGQATGELFF. CDR3 nucleotides: TGTGCCAGCAGCCCGGGGGGACAGGCCACCGGGGAGCTGTTTTTT. The entire variable domain, with the rest obtained from reference TRBV7-3 and TRBJ2-2, is as follows: GAGVSQTPSNKVTEKGKYVELRCDPISGHTALYWYRQSLGQGPEFLIYFQGTGAADDSGLPNDRFFAVRPEGSVSTLKIQRTERGDSAVYLCASSPGGQATGELFFGEGSRLTVL.